The rows below give T cell receptor beta chains drawn from one sample of a study of CXCR3-negative and CXCR3-positive naive CD8 T cells. TCRdb reprocessed the 5' RACE reads and reports one entry per CDR3 protein, with no DNA. Its listing shows about 57,000 distinct CDR3 sequences. The material sequenced was memory CD8+ T cells from blood. These TCRs come from a human donor in good health. Some clones in this sample may be carry-over from other donors' samples. Both conserved end residues are part of each CDR3. The order of the fields is CDR3 protein, clone size, J gene, V gene. Only part of the rows carry a size: once, few, many, or a class if the clone is expanded.

CASTRLGPLNTEAFF - TRBJ1-1 TRBV5-1
CSVEEQLKNEQFF - TRBJ2-1 TRBV29-1
CASSQDQTGGREKLFF - TRBJ1-4 TRBV4-3
CSARDLGRRTNTEAFF - TRBJ1-1 TRBV20-1
CASSLAPVFGHNEQFF - TRBJ2-1 TRBV7-7
CATRAYRDTRKQYF - TRBJ2-7 TRBV15
CSATLRERDNLNYEQYF - TRBJ2-7 TRBV20-1
CSAQQGSVTEAFF - TRBJ1-1 TRBV20-1
CASSLQGGDSYNEQFF - TRBJ2-1 TRBV7-8
CASSPGQGIHEQYF - TRBJ2-7 TRBV6-5
CSVESRRERDTQYF - TRBJ2-3 TRBV29-1
CSVEVVSYDTLHF - TRBJ1-6 TRBV29-1
CSARDLGGQSEQFF - TRBJ2-1 TRBV20-1
CASSPRGRGSYEQYF - TRBJ2-7 TRBV7-2
CASSYSSGSNTGELFF - TRBJ2-2 TRBV6-5
CSVEDRGTSYEQYF - TRBJ2-7 TRBV29-1
CASSQPGSSYNEQFF - TRBJ2-1 TRBV7-3
CASSTNPGQGYEQYF - TRBJ2-7 TRBV11-2
CAWSVRDRGDQPQHF - TRBJ1-5 TRBV30
CASSSPSRVSNSPLHF - TRBJ1-6 TRBV27
CASSDPRSSYNEQFF - TRBJ2-1 TRBV7-2
CSARDRVDTEAFF - TRBJ1-1 TRBV20-1
CATSTAGGDLDTQYF - TRBJ2-3 TRBV15
CASSPDRGFNEQYF - TRBJ2-7 TRBV5-8
CASSPAGTGIGNERFF - TRBJ2-1 TRBV4-1
CASSDIVGHTSYEQYF - TRBJ2-7 TRBV6-1
CASSLATTEAFF - TRBJ1-1 TRBV7-9
CSAPGGARHADTQYF - TRBJ2-3 TRBV20-1
CASSQDPPTGSSYEQYF - TRBJ2-7 TRBV4-3
CASKAGDFSYEQYF - TRBJ2-7 TRBV5-1
CASSLGDGSYNEQFF - TRBJ2-1 TRBV19
CSVEPSTGSSYNEQFF - TRBJ2-1 TRBV29-1
CAWSEQGFNQPQHF - TRBJ1-5 TRBV30
CASSLERPQETQYF - TRBJ2-5 TRBV7-9
CSARYRGLYEQYF - TRBJ2-7 TRBV29-1
CASSYFYEQYF - TRBJ2-7 TRBV6-2/TRBV6-3
CSVESGEGGKLFF - TRBJ1-4 TRBV29-1
CASSSWGGTEAFF medium-sized TRBJ1-1 TRBV5-6
CASRPRDRVNTGELFF - TRBJ2-2 TRBV6-5
CASSLSGLGTNTGELFF - TRBJ2-2 TRBV7-6
CSVWKNTEAFF - TRBJ1-1 TRBV29-1
CSVSGTGFGLPYGYTF - TRBJ1-2 TRBV29-1
CASSVRGNTEAFF - TRBJ1-1 TRBV5-4
CAISESRGDTQYF - TRBJ2-3 TRBV10-3
CSAEHPGSTEAFF - TRBJ1-1 TRBV29-1
CATRRAGGRLEAFF - TRBJ1-1 TRBV6-5
CASSLSGGEQYF - TRBJ2-7 TRBV12-3/TRBV12-4
CASSLRTPNTGELFF - TRBJ2-2 TRBV5-1
CASRMTGGYEQYF - TRBJ2-7 TRBV28
CASNPIQDSPYGYTF - TRBJ1-2 TRBV3-1